One and the same sample provided the 16 T cell receptor beta chains below, sequenced in a study of T-cell reconstitution after alpha-beta-depleted transplantation in children. Unique molecular identifiers were incorporated during preparation of the TCRbeta library. One entry per CDR3 protein, called by TCRdb with MiXCR from the PCR reads. Of roughly 500,000 distinct CDR3 sequences listed, around 18% are singletons. The sample was PBMCs from the stem cell graft donor, taken from the stem cell graft. These receptors all stem from a human donor who donated a stem cell graft to a child with acute lymphoblastic leukemia.

This clonotype appeared once. J is TRBJ2-3 and V is TRBV20-1; the match to TRBD2 covers 13 bases. V lost 2 bases to trimming and J lost 4 bases; unmatched junction nucleotides: 6. This CDR3 has 16 amino acids. In germline, CDR1 is DFQATT, CDR2 SNEGSKA (reference sequence). CDR3 nucleotide sequence: TGCAGTGCTAGAAAGAGGACTAGCGGGAGTCCAGATACGCAGTATTTT. Translated, it gives CSARKRTSGSPDTQYF.

There are a few counts of this clonotype. This chain joins TRBV7-8 and TRBJ2-6; D could derive from TRBD1 or TRBD2 (5 bases each). The germline gives CDR1 SGHVS, CDR2 FQNEAQ. The CDR3 is 19 residues long. Trimming shortened V by 0 bases and J by 0 bases, and 15 bases separated the two germline ends. CDR3 region: CASSLARDREFSGANVLTF. DNA of the CDR3: TGTGCCAGCAGCTTAGCGAGGGACCGAGAATTCTCTGGGGCCAACGTCCTGACTTTC. The full variable domain, rest sourced from reference TRBV7-8 and TRBJ2-6, is GAGVSQSPRYKVAKRGQDVALRCDPISGHVSLFWYQQALGQGPEFLTYFQNEAQLDKSGLPSDRFFAERPEGSVSTLKIQRTQQEDSAVYLCASSLARDREFSGANVLTFGAGSRLTVL.

The chain recombines TRBV11-1 with TRBJ2-2; a weak D match, TRBD1 (6 bases). V was trimmed by 0 bases and J by 8 bases, leaving 10 bases between them. The germline V gene has CDR1 SGHAT and CDR2 FQDESV (reference sequence). CDR3 length: 14 amino acids. The DNA of the CDR3 is TGTGCCAGCAGCTTAGCGGACAGCTGGGGGGAGCTGTTTTTT. Encoded protein: CASSLADSWGELFF.

A few counts support this clonotype. The genes are TRBV12-3 or TRBV12-4 and TRBJ1-3; D is ambiguous. This CDR3 comprises 11 residues. Trimming removed 5 bases at V and 7 bases at J, with 6 bases between. The CDR3 protein is CASSQANTIYF. The CDR3 nucleotides read TGTGCCAGCAGTCAAGCGAACACCATATATTTT.

The gene calls are TRBV7-8 and TRBJ2-1; tentatively, D is TRBD2 (5 bases). The CDR3 contains 15 residues. CDR1 is SGHVS and CDR2 is FQNEAQ in the germline V gene. V was shortened by 0 bases and J by 8 bases, with 14 bases between the two germline ends. The CDR3 region is CASSLARVFTYEQFF. The CDR3 DNA is TGTGCCAGCAGCTTAGCGCGGGTCTTCACCTATGAGCAGTTCTTC.

This clonotype was found a few times. The CDR3 nucleotides read TGTGCCAGCAGTTCTAAGGGGGCGATTTGGACTGAAGCTTTCTTT. Residues: CASSSKGAIWTEAFF. This chain links TRBV12-3 or TRBV12-4 with TRBJ1-1, with TRBD1 matching over 7 bases. The ends lost 4 bases at V and 5 bases at J; junction bases unmatched: 10. The CDR3 loop spans 15 amino acids.

This clonotype occurred a few times. The gene calls are TRBV12-3 or TRBV12-4 and TRBJ2-1; a possible D gene is TRBD2 (6 bases). There are 19 residues in the CDR3. V lost 3 bases and J 3 bases, leaving 24 bases between the germline ends. The DNA for the CDR3 is TGTGCCAGCAGTTTGCTTCTAGCGACTAGTGGGGGAAACTACAATGAGCAGTTCTTC. Its translation: CASSLLLATSGGNYNEQFF.

In this sample, this clonotype turned up a few times. CDR3 bases: TGTGCCAGCATAGCCGGGACAGGGATGCCCTCTTACTACAATGAGCAGTTCTTC. Protein product: CASIAGTGMPSYYNEQFF. The J gene is TRBJ2-1, the V gene TRBV2; TRBD1 agrees at 9 bases. The CDR3 consists of 18 residues. The V gene end was trimmed by 7 bases and the J gene end by 3 bases; junction bases not matched to a gene: 16. CDR1 SNHLY and CDR2 FYNNEI come from the germline V gene.

The V call is TRBV29-1, the J call TRBJ2-3, with D perhaps given as TRBD1 or TRBD2 (6 bases each). The CDR3 runs 12 residues. V dropped 7 bases and J dropped 6 bases, with 14 bases sitting between them. Looked up from germline, CDR1 is SQVTM and CDR2 is ANQGSEA. The CDR3 region is CSGGPGADTQYF. Here the CDR3 DNA reads TGCAGCGGGGGCCCGGGGGCGGATACGCAGTATTTT.

This clonotype showed up just a few times. The chain has TRBV7-8 and TRBJ1-5; TRBD1 matches at 7 bases. The ends lost 5 bases at V and 0 bases at J; junction bases unmatched: 10. The CDR3 totals 17 residues. CDR1 is SGHVS, CDR2 FQNEAQ, per germline. The CDR3 DNA follows: TGTGCCAGCAGCCTACAGGGGTCCGGCCTTAGCAATCAGCCCCAGCATTTT. This gives the protein CASSLQGSGLSNQPQHF.

The chain has TRBV7-2 and TRBJ2-5, with 8 bases that match TRBD1. The CDR3 totals 14 residues. V lost 5 bases and J lost 4; bases outside the gene matches: 6. CDR1 is SGHTA, CDR2 FQGNSA, per germline. CDR3 protein: CASSAWTGLETQYF. In DNA form, the CDR3 reads TGTGCCAGCAGCGCATGGACAGGGCTAGAGACCCAGTACTTC.

This clonotype was detected only a few times. The chain links TRBV4-1 to TRBJ2-5, with D perhaps TRBD2 (6 bases). V was cut by 1 base and J by 5 bases, with 14 bases left in between. The CDR3 covers 15 residues. In germline, CDR1 is MGHRA, CDR2 YSYEKL. CDR3 nucleotides: TGCGCCAGCAGCCAAGTGGAACGGGGGAGCGAGACCCAGTACTTC. It yields the protein CASSQVERGSETQYF.

A few counts support this clonotype. The chain joins TRBV4-1 to TRBJ1-1; D gene ambiguous. Trimming removed 0 bases from V and 7 bases from J, with 15 bases in between. Germline V gene sequence: CDR1 MGHRA, CDR2 YSYEKL. The CDR3 contains 15 residues. This CDR3 is CASSQDRAAAFEAFF. The CDR3 bases are TGCGCCAGCAGCCAAGATCGGGCAGCTGCCTTTGAAGCTTTCTTT.

This clonotype has only a few counts. The V gene is TRBV11-2, the J gene TRBJ2-3; 8 nucleotides line up with TRBD2. This CDR3 is 19 amino acids long. Germline lookup yields CDR1 SGHAT and CDR2 FQNNGV. The junction had 16 bases not matched to a gene; V was cut back by 5 bases and J by 0 bases. In nucleotides, the CDR3 is TGTGCCAGCAGCGCGCGGTTGTTAGCGGGACTCACTAGCACAGATACGCAGTATTTT. Translation gives CASSARLLAGLTSTDTQYF.

This clonotype was counted at least ten times. The chain couples TRBV9 to TRBJ2-3, with TRBD2 identical over 11 bases. The CDR3 runs 14 residues. Losses at the gene ends were 4 bases for V and 4 bases for J; bases not matched to a gene: 2. Germline V lookup: CDR1 SGDLS, CDR2 YYNGEE. The CDR3 sequence: CASSLSGRADTQYF. The CDR3 coding sequence is TGTGCCAGCAGCCTTAGCGGGAGGGCAGATACGCAGTATTTT.

The CDR3 coding sequence is TGTGCCAGCAACCCGGGACAGACTAACACCGGGGAGCTGTTTTTT. Its protein is CASNPGQTNTGELFF. The chain recombines TRBV21-1 with TRBJ2-2; TRBD1, the table's D call, lacks a check against the DNA. TRBV21-1 is deemed a pseudogene. The CDR3 runs 15 residues.